A single TCR beta chain is shown here with its context. The data stem from a study of blood T cell repertoires in COVID-19. On the study more broadly: Collection of acute and convalescent COVID-19 samples took place in the United States, Italy and Spain.

Original processing notes: Reference gene primer amplification in the assay estimated nucleated cell counts. Libraries were prepared by immunoSEQ multiplex PCR; TCRdb keeps only in-frame clonotypes and omits some of them. V and J calls plus clone size are reproduced from that table; the DNA served to infer D and trimming. The repertoire holds just under 250,000 clones, with around 86% as singletons. The germline V gene encodes CDR1 MNHEY and CDR2 SVGEGT. Deletions cut 3 bases from V and 0 bases from J, with 15 bases between. There are 18 residues in the CDR3. This clonotype was sampled from a woman aged 25 to 39 who had recovered from COVID-19. The chain employs TRBV6-2 or TRBV6-3 and TRBJ1-6; D gene ambiguous. The sample was peripheral blood. This CDR3 reads CASSYQASRSSYNSPLHF. The CDR3 DNA reads TGTGCCAGCAGTTATCAGGCCTCACGATCCTCCTATAATTCACCCCTCCACTTT.